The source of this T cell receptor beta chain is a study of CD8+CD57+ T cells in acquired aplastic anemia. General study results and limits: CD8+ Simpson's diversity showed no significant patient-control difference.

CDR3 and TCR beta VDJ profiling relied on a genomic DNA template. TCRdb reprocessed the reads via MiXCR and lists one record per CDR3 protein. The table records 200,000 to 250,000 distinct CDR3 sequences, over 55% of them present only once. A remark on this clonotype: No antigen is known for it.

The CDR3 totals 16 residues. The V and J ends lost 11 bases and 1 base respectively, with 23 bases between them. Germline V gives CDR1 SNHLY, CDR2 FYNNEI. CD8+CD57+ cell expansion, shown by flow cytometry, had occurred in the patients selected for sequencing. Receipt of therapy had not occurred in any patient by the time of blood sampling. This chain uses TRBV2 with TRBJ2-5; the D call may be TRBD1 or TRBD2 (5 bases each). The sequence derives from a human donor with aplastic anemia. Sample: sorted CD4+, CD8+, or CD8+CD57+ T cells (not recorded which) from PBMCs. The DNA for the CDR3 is TGTGCCGGCCAAGCCACCGGGACCCATCGCCAAGAGACCCAGTACTTC. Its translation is CAGQATGTHRQETQYF. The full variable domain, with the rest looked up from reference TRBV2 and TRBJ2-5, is EPEVTQTPSHQVTQMGQEVILRCVPISNHLYFYWYRQILGQKVEFLVSFYNNEISEKSEIFDDQFSVERPDGSNFTLKIRSTKLEDSAMYFCAGQATGTHRQETQYFGPGTRLLVL.